Listed below are T cell receptor beta chains from one sample, sequenced in a study of CD8 T cells in Susac syndrome. Each CDR3 protein is one row after TCRdb ran MiXCR on the immunoSEQ multiplex PCR reads. The table includes 150,000 to 200,000 distinct CDR3 sequences, 94% detected once. Sequenced: CD4+ T cells from PBMCs. Receptor source: a human donor with multiple sclerosis. Each CDR3 is given with its conserved first and last residue. The D gene is left open where the match is weak. Part of the rows lack a size; the others show once, few, many or a class for expanded clones.

>.|TRBJ1-5|.|TRBV19
TGTGCTCGGATCGAGGACAAGAAAGTTCGGGGTTGCAATCAGCCCCAGCATTTT
CARIEDKKVRGCNQPQHF
>.|TRBJ1-4|TRBD1|TRBV6-1
TGTGCCAGCAGCCCGGACAGGTTAAAACTGTTTTTT
CASSPDRLKLFF
>.|TRBJ2-7|.|TRBV6-2/TRBV6-3
TGTGCCAGCAGTTACCCGATGGACGAGCAGTACTTC
CASSYPMDEQYF
>.|TRBJ2-7|TRBD2|TRBV7-3
TGTGCCAGCAGCCTCAGAGCGGGAGGAGGCGAGCAGTACTTC
CASSLRAGGGEQYF
>.|TRBJ2-3|.|TRBV20-1
TGCAGTGCTAGGAGGTCGGTCGGGGGAGATACGCAGTATTTT
CSARRSVGGDTQYF
>.|TRBJ2-5|.|TRBV29-1
TGCAGCGTTCTCGAAACAGGCCAAGGCCTGGGCACCGAGACCCAGTACTTC
CSVLETGQGLGTETQYF
>.|TRBJ2-6|.|TRBV27
TGTGCCAGCAGCCAACAGTATGGGGCCAACGTCCTGACTTTC
CASSQQYGANVLTF
>.|TRBJ2-4|TRBD1|TRBV15
TGTGCCACCAGCAGACCTACGTTGACAGGGAGTGGTGGCATTCAGTACTTC
CATSRPTLTGSGGIQYF
>.|TRBJ1-2|.|TRBV5-1
TGCGCCAGCAGCTTGGAGGCAAATAACTATGGCTACACCTTC
CASSLEANNYGYTF
>.|TRBJ2-1|.|TRBV27
TGTGCCAGCAGTTTATATAGCGGTGAGCAGTTCTTC
CASSLYSGEQFF
>.|TRBJ1-4|.|TRBV12-3/TRBV12-4
TGTGCCAGCAGTCGGGACAAAGTGGGACGAAAAAAACTGTTTTTT
CASSRDKVGRKKLFF
>once|TRBJ2-5|TRBD2|TRBV5-6
TGTGCCAGCAGCTCGAGCGGGGCCGGAGGGAAAGAGACCCAGTACTTC
CASSSSGAGGKETQYF
>.|TRBJ2-3|TRBD2|TRBV5-1
TGCGCCAGCAGCTTGGCCACTGCACTAGCGGGAGTCTACACGCAGTATTTT
CASSLATALAGVYTQYF
>.|TRBJ2-2|.|TRBV28
TGTGCCAGCAGTTTAGGAGGAGGGGAGCTGTTTTTT
CASSLGGGELFF
>.|TRBJ2-1|TRBD2|TRBV29-1
TGCAGCGCGGCTTCGGGGGGTCCAGCTAATGAGCAGTTCTTC
CSAASGGPANEQFF
>.|TRBJ2-7|.|TRBV6-6
TGTGCCAGCAGTTCGTGGGAGATGCAGTACTTC
CASSSWEMQYF
>.|TRBJ2-3|TRBD2|TRBV10-3
TGTGCCATCAGTGGTGCCCCCGGGGCGGGAGATACAGATACGCAGTATTTT
CAISGAPGAGDTDTQYF
>.|TRBJ2-3|.|TRBV10-3
TGTGCCATCAGTGACCTCGAGGGTACAGATACGCAGTATTTT
CAISDLEGTDTQYF
>once|TRBJ1-1|.|TRBV7-2
TGTGCCAGCAGGTCCGGACAAGGGGCAAGATTTGAAGCTTTCTTT
CASRSGQGARFEAFF
>.|TRBJ2-7|.|TRBV5-6
TGTGCCAGCAGCTTGGGTAGGGCCTCCTACGAGCAGTACTTC
CASSLGRASYEQYF
>.|TRBJ1-1|TRBD1|TRBV12-3/TRBV12-4
TGTGTTGACCGGGACAGGGATTTCGTGAACACTGAAGCTTTCTTT
CVDRDRDFVNTEAFF
>.|TRBJ2-1|TRBD2|TRBV19
TGTGCCAGTAGTATGGGACTAGCGGCCAATGAGCAGTTCTTC
CASSMGLAANEQFF
>once|TRBJ1-2|.|TRBV12-5
TGTGCTAGTGGTTTGGGAGGACTGATCTATGGCTACACCTTC
CASGLGGLIYGYTF
>.|TRBJ2-2|.|TRBV15
TGTGCCACCAGCCCGGACTGGACGAACACCGGGGAGCTGTTTTTT
CATSPDWTNTGELFF
>.|TRBJ2-7|.|TRBV28
TGTGCCAGCAGCCCCCCGGGGGGCAGATTCTACGAGCAGTACTTC
CASSPPGGRFYEQYF
>.|TRBJ2-5|.|TRBV7-2
TGTGCCAGCAGCGGAGGGACAGCACGCCGGGAGACCCAGTACTTC
CASSGGTARRETQYF
>.|TRBJ2-5|.|TRBV2
TGTGCCAGCAGTGACAATTTGGGAGAGACCCAGTACTTC
CASSDNLGETQYF
>.|TRBJ2-2|.|TRBV5-1
TGCGCCTCAAGGGTGGGGCAGCGGAACACCGGGGAGCTGTTTTTT
CASRVGQRNTGELFF
>.|TRBJ2-2|TRBD2|TRBV6-1
TGTGCCACCAGGACTAGCGGGAGTCGGAACACCGGGGAGCTGTTTTTT
CATRTSGSRNTGELFF
>few|TRBJ1-1|.|TRBV5-8
TGTGCCAGCAGTTGGGATCTGAACACTGAAGCTTTCTTT
CASSWDLNTEAFF
>.|TRBJ1-2|.|TRBV2
TGTGCCAGCAGCGTGACAGTTTCTGGCTACACCTTC
CASSVTVSGYTF
>.|TRBJ1-4|TRBD1|TRBV30
TGTGCCTGGATAGGACAGGGTGTAAATGAAAAACTGTTTTTT
CAWIGQGVNEKLFF
>.|TRBJ1-3|.|TRBV30
TGTGCCTGGAGGGGACTCCTCTCTGGAAACACCATATATTTT
CAWRGLLSGNTIYF